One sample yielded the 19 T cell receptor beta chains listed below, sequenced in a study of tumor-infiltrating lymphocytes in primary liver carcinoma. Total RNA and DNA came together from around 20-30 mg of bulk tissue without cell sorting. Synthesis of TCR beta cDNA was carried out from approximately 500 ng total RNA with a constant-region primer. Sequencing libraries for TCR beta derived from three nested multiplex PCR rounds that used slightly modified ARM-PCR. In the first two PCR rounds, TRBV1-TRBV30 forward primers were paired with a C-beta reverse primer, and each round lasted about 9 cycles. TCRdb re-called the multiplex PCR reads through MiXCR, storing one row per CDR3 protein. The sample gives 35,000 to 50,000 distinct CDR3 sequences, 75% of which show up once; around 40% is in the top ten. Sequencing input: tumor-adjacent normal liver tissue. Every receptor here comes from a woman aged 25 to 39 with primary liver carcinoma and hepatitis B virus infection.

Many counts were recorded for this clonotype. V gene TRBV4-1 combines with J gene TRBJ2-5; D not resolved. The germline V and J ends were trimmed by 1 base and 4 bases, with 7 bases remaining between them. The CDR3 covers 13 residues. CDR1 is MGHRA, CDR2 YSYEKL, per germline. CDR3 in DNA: TGCGCCAGCAGCCAAGCGCCTTTAGAGACCCAGTACTTC. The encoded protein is CASSQAPLETQYF.

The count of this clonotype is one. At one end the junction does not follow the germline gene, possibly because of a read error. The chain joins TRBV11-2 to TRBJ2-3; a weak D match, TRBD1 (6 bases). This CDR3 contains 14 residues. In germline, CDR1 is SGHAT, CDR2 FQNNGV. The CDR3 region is CACSRTASTDAQYF. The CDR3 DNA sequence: TGTGCCTGCAGCCGGACAGCTAGCACGGATGCGCAGTATTTT.

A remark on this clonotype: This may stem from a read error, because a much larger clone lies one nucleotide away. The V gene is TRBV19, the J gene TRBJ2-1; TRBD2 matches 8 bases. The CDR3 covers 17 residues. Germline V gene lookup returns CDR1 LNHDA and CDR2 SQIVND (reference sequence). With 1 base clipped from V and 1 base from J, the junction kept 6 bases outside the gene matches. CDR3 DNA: TGTGCCAGTAGTATAGCCAGCGGGAGCCTGTCCTACAATGAGCAGTTCTTC. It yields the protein CASSIASGSLSYNEQFF.

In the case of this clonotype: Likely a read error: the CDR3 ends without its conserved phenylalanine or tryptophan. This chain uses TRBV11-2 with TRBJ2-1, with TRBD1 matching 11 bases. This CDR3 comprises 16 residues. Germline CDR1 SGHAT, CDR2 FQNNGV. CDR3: CDSSCAGTGGYNEQFL. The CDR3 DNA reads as TGTGACAGCAGCTGTGCCGGGACAGGGGGATACAATGAGCAGTTCCTC.

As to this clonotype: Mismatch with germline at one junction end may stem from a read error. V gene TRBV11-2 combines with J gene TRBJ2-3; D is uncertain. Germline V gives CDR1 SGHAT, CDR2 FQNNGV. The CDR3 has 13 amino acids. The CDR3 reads CANSLPVSTYAVF. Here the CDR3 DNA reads TGTGCCAACAGCTTACCAGTGAGCACATACGCAGTATTT.

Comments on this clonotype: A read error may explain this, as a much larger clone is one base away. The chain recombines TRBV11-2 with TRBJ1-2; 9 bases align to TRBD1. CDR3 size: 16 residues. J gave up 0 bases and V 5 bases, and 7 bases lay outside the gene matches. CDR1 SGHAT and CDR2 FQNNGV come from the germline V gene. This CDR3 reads CASSTTGDRANYGYTF. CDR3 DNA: TGTGCCAGCAGCACAACGGGGGACAGGGCTAACTATGGCTACACCTTC.

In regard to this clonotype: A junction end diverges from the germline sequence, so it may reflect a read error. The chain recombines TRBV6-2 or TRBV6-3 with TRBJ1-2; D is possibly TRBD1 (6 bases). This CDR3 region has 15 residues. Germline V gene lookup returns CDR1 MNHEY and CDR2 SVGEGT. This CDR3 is CVSSSHPNRVYGYTF. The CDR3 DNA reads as TGTGTCAGCAGTTCTCATCCGAACAGGGTTTATGGCTACACCTTC.

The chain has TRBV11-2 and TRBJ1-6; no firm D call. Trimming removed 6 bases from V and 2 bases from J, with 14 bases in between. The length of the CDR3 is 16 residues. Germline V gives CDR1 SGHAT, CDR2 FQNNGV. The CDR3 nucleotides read TGTGCCAGCAGTACGGGCTTCGGGACCTATAATTCACCCCTCCACTTT. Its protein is CASSTGFGTYNSPLHF.

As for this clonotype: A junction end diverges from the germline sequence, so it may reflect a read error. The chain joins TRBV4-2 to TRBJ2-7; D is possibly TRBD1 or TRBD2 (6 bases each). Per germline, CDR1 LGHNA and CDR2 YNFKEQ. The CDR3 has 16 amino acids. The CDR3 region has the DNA TGTGCCAGTAGCCAAGATCCCAGAGGGGGGACCTACGAGCAGTACTTC. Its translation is CASSQDPRGGTYEQYF.

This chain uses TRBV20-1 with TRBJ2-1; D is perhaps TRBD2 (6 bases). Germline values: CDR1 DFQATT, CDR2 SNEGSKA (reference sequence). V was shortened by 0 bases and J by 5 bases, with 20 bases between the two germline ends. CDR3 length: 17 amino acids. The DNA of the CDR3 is TGCAGTGCTAGAGATTTGACGGCGGGACGGACCGACAATGAGCAGTTCTTC. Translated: CSARDLTAGRTDNEQFF.

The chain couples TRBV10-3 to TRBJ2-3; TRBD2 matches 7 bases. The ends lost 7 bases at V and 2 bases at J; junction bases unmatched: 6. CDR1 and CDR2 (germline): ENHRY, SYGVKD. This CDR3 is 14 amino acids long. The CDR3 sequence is CAITREGITDTQYF. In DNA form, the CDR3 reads TGTGCCATCACGAGGGAGGGAATCACAGATACGCAGTATTTT.

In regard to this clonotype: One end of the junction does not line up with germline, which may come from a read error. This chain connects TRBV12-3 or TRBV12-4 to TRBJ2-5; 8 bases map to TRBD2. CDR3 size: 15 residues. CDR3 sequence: CTSTQTSALVETQYF. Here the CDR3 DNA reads TGTACCAGCACCCAGACTAGCGCCCTTGTTGAGACTCAGTACTTC.

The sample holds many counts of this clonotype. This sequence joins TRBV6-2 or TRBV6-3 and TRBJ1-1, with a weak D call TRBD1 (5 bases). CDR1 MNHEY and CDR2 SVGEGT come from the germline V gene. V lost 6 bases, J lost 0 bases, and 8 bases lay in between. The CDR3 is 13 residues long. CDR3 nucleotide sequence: TGTGCCAGCAGCCAGACAGTGAACACTGAAGCTTTCTTT. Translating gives CASSQTVNTEAFF.

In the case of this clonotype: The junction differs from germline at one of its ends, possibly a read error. This CDR3 is CASSQDPINQPQHF. The DNA for the CDR3 is TGCGCCAGCAGCCAAGATCCCATCAATCAGCCCCAGCATTTC. This chain uses TRBV4-3 with TRBJ1-5; D is ambiguous. The CDR3 length is 14 residues. Germline loops: CDR1 LGHNA, CDR2 YSLEER.

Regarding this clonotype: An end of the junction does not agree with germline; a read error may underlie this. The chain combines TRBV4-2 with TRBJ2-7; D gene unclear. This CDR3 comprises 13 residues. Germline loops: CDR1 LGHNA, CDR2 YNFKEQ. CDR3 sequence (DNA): TGTGCCAACAGCCAGTACATGGCATACGAGCAGTACTTC. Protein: CANSQYMAYEQYF.

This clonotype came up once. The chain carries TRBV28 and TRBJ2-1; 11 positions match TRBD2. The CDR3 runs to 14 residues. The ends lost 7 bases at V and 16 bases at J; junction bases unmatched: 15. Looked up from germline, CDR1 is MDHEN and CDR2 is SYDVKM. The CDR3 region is CASMGTSGDNGQFF. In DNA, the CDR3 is TGTGCCAGCATGGGGACTAGCGGCGACAATGGGCAATTCTTC.

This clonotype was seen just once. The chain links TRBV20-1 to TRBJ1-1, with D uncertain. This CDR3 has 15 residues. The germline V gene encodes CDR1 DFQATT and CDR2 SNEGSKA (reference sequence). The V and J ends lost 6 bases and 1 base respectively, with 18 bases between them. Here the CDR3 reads CSAPPPGRTNTEAFF. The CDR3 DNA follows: TGCAGTGCACCCCCGCCGGGCAGAACGAACACTGAAGCTTTCTTT.

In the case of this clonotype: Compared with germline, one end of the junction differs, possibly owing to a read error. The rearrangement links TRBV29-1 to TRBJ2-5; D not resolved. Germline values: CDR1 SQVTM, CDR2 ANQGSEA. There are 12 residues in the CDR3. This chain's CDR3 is CSVDGLGKTQYF. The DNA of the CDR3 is TGCAGCGTAGACGGGCTAGGGAAGACCCAGTACTTT.

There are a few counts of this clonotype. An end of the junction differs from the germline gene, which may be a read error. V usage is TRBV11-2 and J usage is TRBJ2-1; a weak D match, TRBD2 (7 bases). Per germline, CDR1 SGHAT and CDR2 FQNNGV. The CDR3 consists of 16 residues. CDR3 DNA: TGTGCCTGCAGGGAGGGAGGGACAACCTCCTACAATGAGCAGCTCTTC. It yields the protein CACREGGTTSYNEQLF.